These T cell receptor beta chains were read from a single sample in a study of radiotherapy plus CTLA-4 blockade in lung cancer. Clones were read by immunoSEQ multiplex PCR, and TCRdb kept only the in-frame ones, dropping some. The table records 55,000 to 80,000 clones, roughly 80% of them present only once. The material sequenced was peripheral blood, taken from a patient treated with radiotherapy plus ipilimumab. The receptors shown here come from a human donor with non-small cell lung cancer who had a complete response to radiotherapy plus ipilimumab. Each CDR3 is given with its conserved first and last residue. Each record gives: V gene, J gene, CDR3 protein.

v_gene: TRBV2
j_gene: TRBJ1-5
CDR3aa: CASRVDSYSNQPQHF

v_gene: TRBV4-3
j_gene: TRBJ1-2
CDR3aa: CASSQAGVGAYGYTF

v_gene: TRBV7-9
j_gene: TRBJ2-5
CDR3aa: CASSYLAGALLQTQYF

v_gene: TRBV5-6
j_gene: TRBJ2-2
CDR3aa: CASSLFNSGNTGELFF

v_gene: TRBV6-5
j_gene: TRBJ2-2
CDR3aa: CASSYLPPWEIGELFF

v_gene: TRBV5-8
j_gene: TRBJ1-5
CDR3aa: CASSVTGNQPQHF

v_gene: TRBV21-1
j_gene: TRBJ1-1
CDR3aa: CASSKDKDRGVMNTEAFF

v_gene: TRBV29-1
j_gene: TRBJ2-4
CDR3aa: CSVASTGLAKNIQYF

v_gene: TRBV27
j_gene: TRBJ1-2
CDR3aa: CASSSSGGAVNYGYTF

v_gene: TRBV7-9
j_gene: TRBJ2-5
CDR3aa: CASSLSSGGPRETQYF

v_gene: TRBV9
j_gene: TRBJ2-1
CDR3aa: CASSYREGLYNEQFF

v_gene: TRBV7-2
j_gene: TRBJ2-1
CDR3aa: CASSSETGTSGRYNEQFF

v_gene: TRBV4-1
j_gene: TRBJ2-1
CDR3aa: CASSQVGQGRNEQFF

v_gene: TRBV30
j_gene: TRBJ1-4
CDR3aa: CAWSRQSKEKLFF

v_gene: TRBV7-7
j_gene: TRBJ2-5
CDR3aa: CAAGEETQYF

v_gene: TRBV9
j_gene: TRBJ1-1
CDR3aa: CASSVAGGFGTEAFF

v_gene: TRBV6-1
j_gene: TRBJ2-1
CDR3aa: CASSNRRYNEQFF

v_gene: TRBV7-9
j_gene: TRBJ1-1
CDR3aa: CASSSNRVAEAFF

v_gene: TRBV7-9
j_gene: TRBJ1-5
CDR3aa: CASSRGGDNQPQHF

v_gene: TRBV2
j_gene: TRBJ2-5
CDR3aa: CATRTAQETQYF

v_gene: TRBV28
j_gene: TRBJ2-1
CDR3aa: CASSRTWNEQFF

v_gene: TRBV30
j_gene: TRBJ2-5
CDR3aa: CAWSVGGLETQYF

v_gene: TRBV5-4
j_gene: TRBJ1-2
CDR3aa: CASSLGSGPLNYGYTF

v_gene: TRBV5-1
j_gene: TRBJ2-3
CDR3aa: CASSPQGQGTSFTDTQYF

v_gene: TRBV6-5
j_gene: TRBJ1-5
CDR3aa: CASSFATGMPQHF

v_gene: TRBV14
j_gene: TRBJ2-1
CDR3aa: CASSQSIHSYNEQFF

v_gene: TRBV29-1
j_gene: TRBJ1-1
CDR3aa: CSVEVRDRGWDTEAFF

v_gene: TRBV20-1
j_gene: TRBJ2-7
CDR3aa: CSARDFREQYF

v_gene: TRBV2
j_gene: TRBJ1-1
CDR3aa: CASSEVGGHVKRAFF

v_gene: TRBV12-5
j_gene: TRBJ1-1
CDR3aa: CASGLVYGSSEAFF

v_gene: TRBV29-1
j_gene: TRBJ1-3
CDR3aa: CSADQTGGNTIYF

v_gene: TRBV29-1
j_gene: TRBJ1-2
CDR3aa: CSDYRQSYGYTF

v_gene: TRBV18
j_gene: TRBJ1-1
CDR3aa: CASSPPVAGFEAFF

v_gene: TRBV4-3
j_gene: TRBJ1-4
CDR3aa: CASSQEGRQGYEKLFF

v_gene: TRBV9
j_gene: TRBJ2-1
CDR3aa: CASSSSRLAGGDNEQFF

v_gene: TRBV4-3
j_gene: TRBJ2-3
CDR3aa: CASSHSTDTQYF

v_gene: TRBV10-1
j_gene: TRBJ2-1
CDR3aa: CASSESGLPRQFF

v_gene: TRBV18
j_gene: TRBJ2-3
CDR3aa: CASSSGGSTDTQYF

v_gene: TRBV6-1
j_gene: TRBJ1-2
CDR3aa: CASRTSSGRAGGYTF

v_gene: TRBV7-9
j_gene: TRBJ1-4
CDR3aa: CASSPMGGQTNEKLFF

v_gene: TRBV28
j_gene: TRBJ1-6
CDR3aa: CASSFLASSYNSPLHF

v_gene: TRBV28
j_gene: TRBJ2-5
CDR3aa: CASSLADRETQYF

v_gene: TRBV7-2
j_gene: TRBJ2-1
CDR3aa: CASSAGQGAYNEQFF

v_gene: TRBV6-1
j_gene: TRBJ1-6
CDR3aa: CASSEAIRNSPLHF

v_gene: TRBV30
j_gene: TRBJ1-1
CDR3aa: CAWKISSAGGNTEAFF

v_gene: TRBV4-3
j_gene: TRBJ1-1
CDR3aa: CASSQDRYLNTEAFF

v_gene: TRBV5-6
j_gene: TRBJ1-6
CDR3aa: CASSFKPTRTGQTNSPLHF

v_gene: TRBV6-5
j_gene: TRBJ2-1
CDR3aa: CASSYQPGGRYNEQFF

v_gene: TRBV12-5
j_gene: TRBJ2-3
CDR3aa: CAARGDRGNSDTQYF

v_gene: TRBV29-1
j_gene: TRBJ2-5
CDR3aa: CSVGTPPEGTQYF

v_gene: TRBV7-9
j_gene: TRBJ2-1
CDR3aa: CASSYDGGKQFF

v_gene: TRBV10-1
j_gene: TRBJ1-1
CDR3aa: CASSAVRLNTEAFF

v_gene: TRBV30
j_gene: TRBJ1-1
CDR3aa: CAWSVLGTEAFF

v_gene: TRBV5-4
j_gene: TRBJ1-6
CDR3aa: CASSLDRGVNNSPLHF

v_gene: TRBV19
j_gene: TRBJ1-5
CDR3aa: CASSMGRGALNQPQHF